Described below is a single T cell receptor (beta chain) sequence and its context. The data originate from a study of blood T cell repertoires in COVID-19. As for the study in general: Samples representing acute and convalescent COVID-19 were sourced from the United States, Italy and Spain. The analysed material was cDNA or gDNA that came from T cells, B-cell-depleted T cells, or PBMCs.

V was pared by 2 bases and J by 0 bases, with 7 bases between. The CDR3 consists of 15 residues. Germline loops: CDR1 MNHNY, CDR2 SVGAGI (reference sequence). Authors' analysis steps: Nucleated cell counts were estimated from reference gene primer amplification. Only in-frame clones appear in the TCRdb table, and some are missing; sequencing was by immunoSEQ multiplex PCR. V and J calls and clone size follow that table, whereas D and trimming were derived from the DNA. Among 150,000 to 200,000 clones, 88% were seen once, and the ten largest hold roughly 26%. Sample: peripheral blood. The J gene is TRBJ1-4, the V gene TRBV6-6; D perhaps matches TRBD1 (6 bases). The TCR was taken from a man in his 60s with acute or convalescent COVID-19. The CDR3 is CASSYGQPTNEKLFF. DNA for the CDR3: TGTGCCAGCAGTTACGGACAGCCAACTAATGAAAAACTGTTTTTT.